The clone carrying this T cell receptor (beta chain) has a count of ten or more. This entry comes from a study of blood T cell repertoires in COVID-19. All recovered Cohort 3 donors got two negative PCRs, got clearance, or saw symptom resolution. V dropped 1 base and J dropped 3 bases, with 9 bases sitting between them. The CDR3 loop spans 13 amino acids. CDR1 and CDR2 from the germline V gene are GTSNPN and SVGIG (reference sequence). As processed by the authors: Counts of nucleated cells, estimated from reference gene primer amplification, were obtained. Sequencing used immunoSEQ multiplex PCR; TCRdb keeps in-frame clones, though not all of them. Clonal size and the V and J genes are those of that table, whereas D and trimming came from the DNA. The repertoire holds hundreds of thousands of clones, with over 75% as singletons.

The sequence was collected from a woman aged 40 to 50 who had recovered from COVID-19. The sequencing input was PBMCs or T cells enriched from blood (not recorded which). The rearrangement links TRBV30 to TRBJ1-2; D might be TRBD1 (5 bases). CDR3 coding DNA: TGTGCCTGGAGTGGGGCGGGGCACTATGGCTACACCTTC. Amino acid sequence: CAWSGAGHYGYTF.